The 15 T cell receptor beta chains below come from one sample, sequenced in a study of low-dose radiotherapy and immunotherapy resistance in tumors. TRAV and TRBV primers primed cDNA for both TCRalpha and TCRbeta. Amplification, which lasted 15 to 20 PCR cycles, used a constant-region primer and V-primer adapter to amplify TCRs. TCRdb re-called the reads with MiXCR, one entry per CDR3 protein. The sample comprises roughly 8,000 distinct CDR3 sequences, roughly three fifths of which are singletons, and about 8.5% rests with the top ten. All receptors come from a human donor with advanced metastatic prostate, ovarian, gallbladder or colorectal cancer (not recorded which). This table probably holds off-target reads from a library built for another chain.

This clonotype was counted a few times. DNA for the CDR3: TGCAGCGTGACAGGCCTCGGGAACGAGCAGTACTTC. This gives the protein CSVTGLGNEQYF. This rearrangement joins TRBV29-1 to TRBJ2-7; TRBD1 is a possible D gene (6 bases). Germline-derived CDR1 and CDR2 are SQVTM and ANQGSEA. The CDR3 consists of 12 residues. Trimming pared 6 bases from V and 5 bases from J, leaving 14 bases between.

The CDR3 DNA follows: TGTGCCAGCAGTTACAGGGGAGGAGGTTCACCCCTCCACTTT. This translates into CASSYRGGGSPLHF. The V call is TRBV6-5, the J call TRBJ1-6; D may be TRBD1 (5 bases). The CDR3 contains 14 residues. CDR1 and CDR2 (germline): MNHEY, SVGAGI. The V end lost 2 bases, the J end lost 9 bases, and 11 bases lay between the germline ends.

The rearrangement links TRBV4-2 to TRBJ2-2, with D tentatively TRBD1 (6 bases). This CDR3 region has 15 residues. Germline CDR1 is LGHNA and CDR2 is YNFKEQ. V gave up 3 bases and J gave up 8 bases, with 16 bases separating them. CDR3 sequence: CASSQTPGARGELFF. Here the CDR3 DNA reads TGTGCCAGCAGCCAGACCCCAGGGGCGCGGGGGGAGCTGTTTTTT.

In this sample, this clonotype turned up once. The chain recombines TRBV29-1 with TRBJ1-1; D gene unclear. V shed 7 bases and J shed 6 bases, with 12 bases lying between them. Germline assignment: CDR1 SQVTM and CDR2 ANQGSEA. The CDR3 is 11 amino acids. CDR3 DNA: TGCAGCGCAATCGGTGGGGCTGAAGCTTTCTTT. Translated: CSAIGGAEAFF.

This chain's CDR3 is CASSESTGGTDTQYF. CDR3 sequence (DNA): TGTGCCAGCAGTGAATCGACGGGGGGCACAGATACGCAGTATTTT. The chain joins TRBV6-6 to TRBJ2-3, with a tentative D call TRBD2 (6 bases). Germline CDR1 MNHNY, CDR2 SVGAGI (reference sequence). V lost 5 bases and J lost 1, with 13 bases in between. This CDR3 spans 15 amino acids.

Of note for this clonotype: A read error is likely, as this CDR3 ends without the conserved phenylalanine or tryptophan. No DNA is shown, since the ends of the CDR3 on it are uncertain; the CDR3 is the one TCRdb lists. The chain has TRBV6-5 and TRBJ2-5; the table's D call of TRBD2 was not tested on the DNA. Germline CDR1 and CDR2: MNHEY and SVGAGI. The CDR3 contains 11 residues when both ends are counted. The CDR3 spells CASSYRLALFN.

This chain joins TRBV11-3 and TRBJ2-1; D may be TRBD2 (7 bases). CDR3 length: 16 residues. Germline loops: CDR1 SGHNT, CDR2 YENEEA. V shed 5 bases and J shed 1 base, with 15 bases lying between them. The CDR3 protein is CASSPRGALSYNEQFF. CDR3 DNA: TGTGCCAGCAGCCCCCGGGGGGCCCTATCCTACAATGAGCAGTTCTTC.

This clonotype was seen a single time. CDR3 protein: CSATEVGRVSNQPQHF. CDR3 coding DNA: TGCAGTGCGACCGAGGTGGGACGAGTAAGCAATCAGCCCCAGCATTTT. The chain employs TRBV20-1 and TRBJ1-5, with D possibly being TRBD1 (5 bases). The V and J ends lost 6 bases and 1 base respectively, with 19 bases between them. Germline CDR1 reads DFQATT; CDR2 reads SNEGSKA (reference sequence). The CDR3 extends over 16 amino acids.

The chain joins TRBV9 to TRBJ2-3; the D gene is possibly TRBD2 (6 bases). The CDR3 has 16 residues. From germline, CDR1 is SGDLS and CDR2 YYNGEE. The V gene lost 4 bases and the J gene lost 2 bases, with 17 bases spanning the gap. CDR3 sequence (DNA): TGTGCCAGCAGCCCTCGTACGGGACTCCACACAGATACGCAGTATTTT. Translated: CASSPRTGLHTDTQYF.

This clonotype appeared once. The V and J genes are TRBV6-5 and TRBJ1-1; tentative D call: TRBD1 (5 bases). Germline lookup yields CDR1 MNHEY and CDR2 SVGAGI. The CDR3 runs to 15 residues. The V end lost 4 bases, the J end lost 1 base, and 13 bases lay between the germline ends. The CDR3 here is CASSSTGTGNTEAFF. The DNA for the CDR3 is TGTGCCAGCAGTTCTACCGGGACGGGGAACACTGAAGCTTTCTTT.

The chain carries TRBV10-3 and TRBJ1-3; D is unresolved. Trimming pared 8 bases from V and 0 bases from J, leaving 17 bases between. Germline CDR1 is ENHRY and CDR2 is SYGVKD. This CDR3 has 16 amino acids. CDR3 loop: CAIHRREGVSGNTIYF. CDR3 in DNA: TGTGCCATCCACCGCCGGGAGGGAGTCTCTGGAAACACCATATATTTT.

This chain links TRBV7-2 with TRBJ2-1; 11 positions match TRBD2. Germline V gene data show CDR1 as SGHTA and CDR2 as FQGNSA. The CDR3 is made up of 16 amino acids. V dropped 6 bases and J dropped 4; count of bases not matched to a gene: 8. As DNA, the CDR3 is TGTGCCAGCAGGTGGGCTAGCGGGGGGCAATACAATGAGCAGTTCTTC. Its protein product is CASRWASGGQYNEQFF.

This clonotype was found once. V gene TRBV12-3 or TRBV12-4 combines with J gene TRBJ2-7; the D is unclear. The CDR3 runs 14 residues. V lost 3 bases, J lost 0 bases, and 9 bases lay in between. The CDR3 region is CASSFHGSSYEQYF. The CDR3 nucleotides are TGTGCCAGCAGTTTTCACGGAAGCTCCTACGAGCAGTACTTC.

This clonotype is categorized as medium-sized (0.01 to 0.1%). J is TRBJ1-1 and V is TRBV18, with D unresolved. V was cut by 6 bases and J by 5 bases, with 13 bases left in between. CDR1 and CDR2 (germline): KGHSH, LQKENI. This CDR3 is 13 amino acids long. CDR3: CASSSVGKTEAFF. CDR3 DNA sequence: TGTGCCAGCTCGTCAGTGGGGAAGACTGAAGCTTTCTTT.

The chain has TRBV9 and TRBJ2-1; maybe TRBD2 (5 bases). CDR1 is SGDLS and CDR2 is YYNGEE in the germline V gene. The V and J ends lost 4 bases and 4 bases respectively, with 18 bases between them. This CDR3 region has 16 residues. CDR3 sequence: CASSQTGIATYNEQFF. DNA for the CDR3: TGTGCCAGCAGCCAAACGGGGATAGCGACTTACAATGAGCAGTTCTTC.